The rows below give T cell receptor beta chains drawn from one sample of a study of shared clonotypes between healthy human individuals. The method was immunoSEQ multiplex PCR; TCRdb's version includes in-frame clones alone and lacks a portion of them. The profile covers hundreds of thousands of clones, with about 98% appearing a single time and 0.3% taken by the ten largest. The sequenced sample consisted of naive CD8+ T cells sorted from blood. Every receptor here comes from a man aged 30 to 39 in good health. Both conserved end residues are part of each CDR3. D genes are given only for firm matches. Part of the rows lack a size; the others show once, few, many or a class for expanded clones.

size | J | V | D | CDR3 | DNA
- | TRBJ1-5 | TRBV28 | - | CASSSPAPQHF | TGTGCCAGCAGCTCTCCCGCCCCCCAGCATTTT
- | TRBJ2-2 | TRBV9 | TRBD2 | CASSVPSSGIGELFF | TGTGCCAGCAGCGTACCCTCAAGCGGGATCGGGGAGCTGTTTTTT
- | TRBJ2-7 | TRBV11-2 | TRBD2 | CASSFGTSLSYEQYF | TGTGCCAGCAGCTTTGGGACTAGCCTCTCCTACGAGCAGTACTTC
- | TRBJ2-7 | TRBV15 | - | CATSRDRGSYEQYF | TGTGCCACCAGCAGAGACAGGGGTTCCTACGAGCAGTACTTC
- | TRBJ2-1 | TRBV9 | - | CASSAGSYSYNEQFF | TGTGCCAGCAGCGCGGGCAGTTACTCCTACAATGAGCAGTTCTTC
once | TRBJ2-3 | TRBV5-4 | - | CASSSTWLATDTQYF | TGTGCCAGCAGCTCGACGTGGTTGGCCACAGATACGCAGTATTTT
once | TRBJ2-3 | TRBV27 | - | CASSPGGYSLSGMDTQYF | TGTGCCAGCAGTCCTGGGGGCTACTCACTATCGGGCATGGATACGCAGTATTTT
- | TRBJ2-7 | TRBV6-1 | - | CASRSQSILSYEQYF | TGTGCCAGCAGGTCACAGAGTATCCTGTCCTACGAGCAGTACTTC
- | TRBJ1-2 | TRBV5-1 | TRBD1 | CASSPVPSGQGINYGYTF | TGCGCCAGCAGCCCGGTGCCATCGGGACAGGGAATTAACTATGGCTACACCTTC
- | TRBJ1-2 | TRBV6-5 | - | CASSPQGYGYTF | TGTGCCAGCAGCCCACAGGGATATGGCTACACCTTC
- | TRBJ1-1 | TRBV19 | - | CASNDNMNTEAFF | TGTGCCAGTAACGACAACATGAACACTGAAGCTTTCTTT
once | TRBJ2-2 | TRBV7-6 | TRBD2 | CASSLSGGPTGELFF | TGTGCCAGCAGCTTGTCGGGAGGGCCCACCGGGGAGCTGTTTTTT
- | TRBJ2-7 | TRBV29-1 | TRBD2 | CSVEGVGREATYEQYF | TGCAGCGTTGAAGGCGTAGGGCGGGAGGCAACCTACGAGCAGTACTTC
- | TRBJ1-2 | TRBV5-6 | - | CASSQVGAVSYGYTF | TGTGCCAGCAGCCAAGTAGGAGCGGTTTCCTATGGCTACACCTTC
- | TRBJ2-7 | TRBV5-6 | TRBD2 | CASSKTSGSYEQYF | TGTGCCAGCAGCAAGACTAGCGGGAGCTACGAGCAGTACTTC
- | TRBJ2-7 | TRBV9 | TRBD2 | CASSVSGLADHYEQYF | TGTGCCAGCAGCGTGAGTGGACTAGCCGATCACTACGAGCAGTACTTC
- | TRBJ2-7 | TRBV5-4 | - | CASSLVGLPDEQYF | TGTGCCAGCAGCTTGGTTGGGCTGCCCGACGAGCAGTACTTC
- | TRBJ1-1 | TRBV4-1 | - | CASSQEDTMNTEAFF | TGCGCCAGCAGCCAAGAGGACACCATGAACACTGAAGCTTTCTTT
- | TRBJ1-1 | TRBV29-1 | - | CSVEATGTVNTEAFF | TGCAGCGTTGAGGCAACCGGGACGGTGAACACTGAAGCTTTCTTT
- | TRBJ2-5 | TRBV30 | TRBD2 | CAWSIAGSQETQYF | TGTGCCTGGTCTATAGCGGGGTCCCAAGAGACCCAGTACTTC
once | TRBJ2-5 | TRBV7-6 | - | CASSLSPSMGRRNGYQETQYF | TGTGCCAGCAGCTTGTCCCCCTCTATGGGGCGGAGGAATGGGTACCAAGAGACCCAGTACTTC
- | TRBJ2-7 | TRBV19 | TRBD1 | CASSSRQGGSYEQYF | TGTGCCAGTAGTAGCCGACAGGGTGGCTCCTACGAGCAGTACTTC
- | TRBJ2-7 | TRBV18 | - | CASSPTRAYEQYF | TGTGCCAGCTCACCCACCCGGGCTTACGAGCAGTACTTC
- | TRBJ2-7 | TRBV7-9 | TRBD2 | CASSYRTSGDPYEQYF | TGTGCCAGCAGCTATCGGACTAGCGGAGACCCCTACGAGCAGTACTTC
- | TRBJ2-5 | TRBV7-8 | TRBD1 | CASSLAGQKETQYF | TGTGCCAGCAGCTTAGCGGGACAGAAAGAGACCCAGTACTTC
- | TRBJ2-3 | TRBV7-9 | - | CASSLGHTDTQYF | TGTGCCAGCAGCTTAGGTCACACAGATACGCAGTATTTT
- | TRBJ2-7 | TRBV7-9 | - | CASSLDHLVYEQYF | TGTGCCAGCAGCTTAGACCATCTTGTCTACGAGCAGTACTTC
- | TRBJ2-1 | TRBV7-9 | TRBD2 | CASSPPLAGADEQFF | TGTGCCAGCAGCCCCCCCCTAGCGGGAGCCGATGAGCAGTTCTTC
- | TRBJ2-7 | TRBV7-9 | - | CASSSFTGNHEQYF | TGTGCCAGCAGCTCCTTTACAGGTAACCACGAGCAGTACTTC
- | TRBJ1-2 | TRBV6-1 | - | CASSEIGGSYTF | TGTGCCAGCAGTGAAATCGGGGGTAGCTACACCTTC
- | TRBJ2-2 | TRBV4-1 | TRBD2 | CASSPQIIAGGAAGELFF | TGCGCCAGCAGCCCCCAAATAATAGCGGGAGGCGCGGCCGGGGAGCTGTTTTTT
- | TRBJ2-1 | TRBV27 | TRBD2 | CASSTRTSGHSYNEQFF | TGTGCCAGCAGCACACGGACTAGCGGGCACTCCTACAATGAGCAGTTCTTC
- | TRBJ2-7 | TRBV6-1 | TRBD1 | CASSVSRTGKYEQYF | TGTGCCAGCAGTGTCTCCAGGACAGGAAAATACGAGCAGTACTTC
- | TRBJ2-5 | TRBV5-6 | - | CASSLWVGKAGEETQYF | TGTGCCAGCAGCTTGTGGGTGGGGAAGGCTGGTGAAGAGACCCAGTACTTC
- | TRBJ2-7 | TRBV7-9 | - | CASSHGVDSPGYEQYF | TGTGCCAGCAGCCACGGAGTGGATTCTCCAGGGTACGAGCAGTACTTC
- | TRBJ2-7 | TRBV9 | - | CASSAGWSSYEQYF | TGTGCCAGCAGCGCTGGGTGGAGCTCCTACGAGCAGTACTTC
- | TRBJ2-7 | TRBV29-1 | TRBD1 | CSVEGQSYEQYF | TGCAGCGTTGAGGGACAGTCCTACGAGCAGTACTTC
- | TRBJ2-7 | TRBV9 | - | CASSVDPGGSRSYEQYF | TGTGCCAGCAGCGTAGATCCGGGTGGGAGTAGATCCTACGAGCAGTACTTC
- | TRBJ2-1 | TRBV10-3 | - | CAIGSGSSYNEQFF | TGTGCCATCGGAAGCGGTAGCTCCTACAATGAGCAGTTCTTC
- | TRBJ2-3 | TRBV6-6 | - | CASSSPLGGTDTQYF | TGTGCCAGCAGTTCCCCCTTGGGCGGCACAGATACGCAGTATTTT
- | TRBJ2-7 | TRBV10-3 | - | CATKDGYEQYF | TGTGCCACGAAGGACGGCTACGAGCAGTACTTC
- | TRBJ2-7 | TRBV13 | TRBD1 | CASSSGTGDYEQYF | TGTGCCAGCAGCTCCGGGACAGGGGACTACGAGCAGTACTTC
- | TRBJ2-7 | TRBV2 | TRBD2 | CASSLGTSGSSEQYF | TGTGCCAGCAGTCTTGGGACTAGCGGGAGTAGCGAGCAGTACTTC
- | TRBJ2-2 | TRBV7-8 | TRBD2 | CASSSSGTNTGELFF | TGTGCCAGCAGCTCTAGCGGGACGAACACCGGGGAGCTGTTTTTT
- | TRBJ2-7 | TRBV1 | - | CTSSPQVTGHGNRAIYEQYF | TGCACCAGCAGCCCTCAGGTGACGGGGCATGGGAACCGGGCTATTTACGAGCAGTACTTC
once | TRBJ2-1 | TRBV16 | - | CASSQSMDYEQFF | TGTGCCAGCAGCCAATCGATGGACTATGAGCAGTTCTTC
- | TRBJ1-1 | TRBV7-9 | - | CASSTGDTEAFF | TGTGCCAGCAGCACCGGAGACACTGAAGCTTTCTTT
- | TRBJ2-1 | TRBV29-1 | TRBD2 | CSVGGRPAGEQFF | TGCAGCGTTGGCGGGAGGCCCGCAGGAGAGCAGTTCTTC
- | TRBJ2-3 | TRBV6-5 | - | CASSRHPTGLDTQYF | TGTGCCAGCAGTCGCCATCCTACGGGGTTGGATACGCAGTATTTT
once | TRBJ2-2 | TRBV25-1 | - | CASSDGLPNTGELFF | TGTGCCAGCAGTGATGGGCTACCTAACACCGGGGAGCTGTTTTTT
- | TRBJ2-7 | TRBV9 | - | CASSAGGSEQYF | TGTGCCAGCAGCGCCGGGGGCAGCGAGCAGTACTTC
- | TRBJ2-2 | TRBV29-1 | - | CSVDLASLGTGELFF | TGCAGCGTTGATCTGGCTAGTCTCGGCACCGGGGAGCTGTTTTTT
- | TRBJ1-5 | TRBV7-9 | - | CASGVSNQPQHF | TGTGCCAGCGGGGTTAGCAATCAGCCCCAGCATTTT
- | TRBJ2-1 | TRBV2 | TRBD2 | CASSEYGRNNEQFF | TGTGCCAGCAGTGAATACGGGAGGAACAATGAGCAGTTCTTC
- | TRBJ2-7 | TRBV13 | TRBD2 | CASSQGWASGSNSYEQYF | TGTGCCAGCAGCCAGGGTTGGGCTAGCGGGAGTAACTCCTACGAGCAGTACTTC
- | TRBJ2-2 | TRBV5-1 | - | CASSLTPSGELFF | TGCGCCAGCAGCTTGACCCCGTCCGGGGAGCTGTTTTTT
- | TRBJ1-2 | TRBV27 | TRBD1 | CASSPIGGQKMWDYGYTF | TGTGCCAGCAGCCCAATTGGGGGACAGAAAATGTGGGACTATGGCTACACCTTC
- | TRBJ2-7 | TRBV19 | - | CASSFSGSYEQYF | TGTGCCAGTAGTTTTTCGGGCTCCTACGAGCAGTACTTC